The 5 T cell receptor beta chains below come from one sample, sequenced in a study of T cell repertoires in cytomegalovirus infection. What these receptors recognize is not known. MiXCR, applied by TCRdb to the reads, yields one record per CDR3 protein. The sample lists 200,000 to 250,000 distinct CDR3 sequences, about 40% occurring once. Sequencing was performed on CD8+ T cells from cultured PBMCs, taken from culture after CMV antigen stimulation. Every receptor here comes from a human donor in good health (CMV status not recorded). Some clones in this sample may be carry-over from other donors' samples.

The V and J genes are TRBV5-4 and TRBJ2-7; possibly TRBD1 for D (6 bases). This CDR3 is 15 amino acids long. Germline loops: CDR1 SGHNT, CDR2 YYREEE (reference sequence). V shed 0 bases and J shed 2 bases, with 12 bases lying between them. DNA for the CDR3: TGTGCCAGCAGCTTGGCGGCAGGGGCCCCCTACGAGCAGTACTTC. Translating gives CASSLAAGAPYEQYF.

For the CDR3, the DNA is TGCAGTGCTTCCCAGGGGGCACCTAATGAAAAACTGTTTTTT. Its protein product is CSASQGAPNEKLFF. The J gene is TRBJ1-4, the V gene TRBV20-1; 8 bases agree with TRBD1. Germline CDR1 is DFQATT and CDR2 is SNEGSKA (reference sequence). CDR3 length: 14 residues. After removal of 5 bases from V and 3 bases from J, the junction contained 5 bases not matched to a gene.

V is TRBV19 and J is TRBJ2-7; D possibly corresponds to TRBD2 (6 bases). This CDR3 comprises 13 residues. The germline V and J ends were trimmed by 6 bases and 1 base, with 10 bases remaining between them. CDR1 LNHDA and CDR2 SQIVND come from the germline V gene (reference sequence). DNA of the CDR3: TGTGCCAGTAGCGCGGGGCCTTCCTACGAGCAGTACTTC. Amino acids: CASSAGPSYEQYF.

The rearrangement joins TRBV13 to TRBJ2-2, with D unresolved. Per germline, CDR1 PRHDT and CDR2 FYEKMQ (reference sequence). Deletions cut 1 base from V and 0 bases from J, with 6 bases between. The CDR3 runs to 15 residues. This CDR3 is CASSLETSNTGELFF. The CDR3, as DNA: TGTGCCAGCAGCTTAGAGACCTCGAACACCGGGGAGCTGTTTTTT.

A note on this clonotype: An end of the junction does not agree with germline; a read error may underlie this. The chain uses TRBV5-3 and TRBJ1-4; a possible D gene is TRBD1 (5 bases). TRBV5-3 is designated an ORF whose function remains uncertain. The length of the CDR3 is 15 residues. The CDR3, as DNA: TGTGCCAGCAGCTTGGATTCGGGGGTTGGGGAAAAACTGTTTTTT. Its protein is CASSLDSGVGEKLFF.